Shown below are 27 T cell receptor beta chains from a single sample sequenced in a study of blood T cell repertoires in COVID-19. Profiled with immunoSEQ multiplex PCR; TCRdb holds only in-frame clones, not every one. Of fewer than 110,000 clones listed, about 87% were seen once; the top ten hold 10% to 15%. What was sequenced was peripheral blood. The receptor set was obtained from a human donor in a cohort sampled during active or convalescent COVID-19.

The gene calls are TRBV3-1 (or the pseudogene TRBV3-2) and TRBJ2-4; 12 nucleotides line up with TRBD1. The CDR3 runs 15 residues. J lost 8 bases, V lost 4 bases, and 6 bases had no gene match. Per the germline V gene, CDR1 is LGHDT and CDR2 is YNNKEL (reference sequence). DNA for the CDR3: TGTGCCAGCAGCCCCCGGGACAGGGGGCTGGACATTCAGTACTTC. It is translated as CASSPRDRGLDIQYF.

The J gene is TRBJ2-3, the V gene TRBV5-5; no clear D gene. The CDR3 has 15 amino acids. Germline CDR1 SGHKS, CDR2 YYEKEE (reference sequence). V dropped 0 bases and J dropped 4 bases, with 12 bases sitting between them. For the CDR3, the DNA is TGTGCCAGCAGCTTGGGGGCCCTGGTCGCAGATACGCAGTATTTT. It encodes CASSLGALVADTQYF.

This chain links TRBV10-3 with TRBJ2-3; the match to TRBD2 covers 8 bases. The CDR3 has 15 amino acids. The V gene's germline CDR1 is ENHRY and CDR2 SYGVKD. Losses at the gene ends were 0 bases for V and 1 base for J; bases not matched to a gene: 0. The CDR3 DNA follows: TGTGCCATCAGTGAGTCCGGGGGGGGCACAGATACGCAGTATTTT. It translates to CAISESGGGTDTQYF.

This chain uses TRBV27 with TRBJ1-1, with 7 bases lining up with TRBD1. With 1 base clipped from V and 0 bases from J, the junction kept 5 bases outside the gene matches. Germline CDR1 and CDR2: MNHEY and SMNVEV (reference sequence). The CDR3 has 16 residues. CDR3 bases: TGTGCCAGCAGTTTATGGGGGACAGAGATGAACACTGAAGCTTTCTTT. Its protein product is CASSLWGTEMNTEAFF.

CDR3 in DNA: TGTGCCAGCAGCTTACGAGGGTCCACAGATACGCAGTATTTT. Its protein product is CASSLRGSTDTQYF. The genes are TRBV7-3 and TRBJ2-3, with D possibly being TRBD2 (5 bases). The ends were cut back, 2 bases at V and 2 bases at J, with 8 bases in the middle. Germline-derived CDR1 and CDR2 are SGHTA and FQGTGA. The CDR3 runs 14 residues.

The CDR3 spells CASSTGTGWQPQHF. The CDR3 nucleotides are TGTGCCAGCAGCACCGGGACAGGATGGCAGCCCCAGCATTTT. The V call is TRBV27, the J call TRBJ1-5; 8 bases match TRBD1. The CDR3 length is 14 residues. The J segment lost 7 bases and the V segment lost 6 bases, leaving 8 bases of the junction unmatched. The germline V gene has CDR1 MNHEY and CDR2 SMNVEV (reference sequence).

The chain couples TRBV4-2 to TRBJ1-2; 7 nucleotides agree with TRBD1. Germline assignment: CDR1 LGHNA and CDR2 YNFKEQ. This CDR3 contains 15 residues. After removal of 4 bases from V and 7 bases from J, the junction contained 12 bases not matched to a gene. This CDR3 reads CASSLPRTGFSGYTF. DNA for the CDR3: TGTGCCAGCAGCCTCCCGAGGACAGGATTTTCTGGCTACACCTTC.

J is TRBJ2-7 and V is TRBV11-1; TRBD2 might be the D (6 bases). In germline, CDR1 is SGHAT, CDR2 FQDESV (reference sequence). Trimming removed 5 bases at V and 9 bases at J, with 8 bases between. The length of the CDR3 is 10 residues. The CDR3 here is CASSRRGQYF. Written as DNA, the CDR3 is TGTGCCAGCAGCCGGAGGGGGCAGTACTTC.

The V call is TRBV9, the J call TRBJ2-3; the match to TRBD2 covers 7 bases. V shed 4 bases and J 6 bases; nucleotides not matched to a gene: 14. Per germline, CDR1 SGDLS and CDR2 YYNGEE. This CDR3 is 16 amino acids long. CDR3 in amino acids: CASSSLGGTNRDTQYF. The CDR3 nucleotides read TGTGCCAGCAGCTCCTTGGGGGGGACCAACAGGGATACGCAGTATTTT.

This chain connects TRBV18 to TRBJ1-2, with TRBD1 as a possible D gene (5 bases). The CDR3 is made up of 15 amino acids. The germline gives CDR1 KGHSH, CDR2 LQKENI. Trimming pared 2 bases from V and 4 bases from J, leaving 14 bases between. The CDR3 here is CASSPKGAEGYGYTF. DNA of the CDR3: TGTGCCAGCTCACCAAAAGGGGCGGAGGGCTATGGCTACACCTTC. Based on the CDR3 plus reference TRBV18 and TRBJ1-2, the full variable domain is NAGVMQNPRHLVRRRGQEARLRCSPMKGHSHVYWYRQLPEEGLKFMVYLQKENIIDESGMPKERFSAEFPKEGPSILRIQQVVRGDSAAYFCASSPKGAEGYGYTFGSGTRLTVV.

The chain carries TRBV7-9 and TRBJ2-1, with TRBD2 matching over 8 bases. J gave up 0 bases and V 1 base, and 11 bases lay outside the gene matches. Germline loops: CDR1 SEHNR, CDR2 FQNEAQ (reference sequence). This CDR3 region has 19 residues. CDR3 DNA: TGTGCCAGCAGCTTAGTCGGCGGGGGGCCTCTGATCTCCTACAATGAGCAGTTCTTC. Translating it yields CASSLVGGGPLISYNEQFF.

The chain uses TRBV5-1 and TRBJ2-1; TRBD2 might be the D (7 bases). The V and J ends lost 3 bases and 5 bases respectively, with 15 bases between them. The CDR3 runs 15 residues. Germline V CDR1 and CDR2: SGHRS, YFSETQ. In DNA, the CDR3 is TGCGCCAGCAGCTCGAGGGGGGGCCAAGACAATGAGCAGTTCTTC. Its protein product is CASSSRGGQDNEQFF.

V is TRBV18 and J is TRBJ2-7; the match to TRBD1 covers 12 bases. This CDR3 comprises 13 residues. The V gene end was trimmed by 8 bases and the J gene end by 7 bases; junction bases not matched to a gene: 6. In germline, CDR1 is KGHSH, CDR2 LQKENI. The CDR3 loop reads CASVGTGGGEQYF. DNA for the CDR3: TGTGCCAGCGTTGGGACAGGGGGCGGTGAGCAGTACTTC.

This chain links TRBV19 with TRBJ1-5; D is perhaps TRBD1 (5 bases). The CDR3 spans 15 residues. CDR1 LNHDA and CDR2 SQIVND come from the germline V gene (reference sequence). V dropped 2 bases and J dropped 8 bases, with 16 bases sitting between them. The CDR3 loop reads CASSILKEGIEPQHF. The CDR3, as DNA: TGTGCCAGTAGTATATTGAAGGAGGGGATTGAGCCCCAGCATTTT. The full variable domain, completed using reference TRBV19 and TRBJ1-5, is DGGITQSPKYLFRKEGQNVTLSCEQNLNHDAMYWYRQDPGQGLRLIYYSQIVNDFQKGDIAEGYSVSREKKESFPLTVTSAQKNPTAFYLCASSILKEGIEPQHFGDGTRLSIL.

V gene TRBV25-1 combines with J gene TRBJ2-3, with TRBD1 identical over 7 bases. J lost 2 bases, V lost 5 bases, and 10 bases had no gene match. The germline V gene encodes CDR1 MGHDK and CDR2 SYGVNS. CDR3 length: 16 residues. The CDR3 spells CASSSITGTDTDTQYF. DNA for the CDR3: TGTGCCAGCAGTTCTATAACCGGGACAGACACAGATACGCAGTATTTT.

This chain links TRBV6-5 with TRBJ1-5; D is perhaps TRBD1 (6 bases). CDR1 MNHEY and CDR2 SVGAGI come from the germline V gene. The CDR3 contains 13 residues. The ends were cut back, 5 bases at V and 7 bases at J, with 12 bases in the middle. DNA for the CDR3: TGTGCCAGCAGTATCACAGGGAACCAGCCCCAGCATTTT. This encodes CASSITGNQPQHF.

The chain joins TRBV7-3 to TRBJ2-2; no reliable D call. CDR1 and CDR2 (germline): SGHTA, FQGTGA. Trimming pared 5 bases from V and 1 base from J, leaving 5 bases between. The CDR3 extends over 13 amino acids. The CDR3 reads CASSRWNTGELFF. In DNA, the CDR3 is TGTGCCAGCAGCCGGTGGAACACCGGGGAGCTGTTTTTT.

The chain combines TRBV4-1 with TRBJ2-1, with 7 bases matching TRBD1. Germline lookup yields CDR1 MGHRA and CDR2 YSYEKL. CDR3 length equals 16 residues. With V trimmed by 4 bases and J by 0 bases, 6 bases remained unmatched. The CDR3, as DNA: TGCGCCAGCAGCCCAAGGACAGGAAGCTCCTACAATGAGCAGTTCTTC. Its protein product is CASSPRTGSSYNEQFF.

The CDR3 sequence: CSVETGGDYGYTF. CDR3 bases: TGCAGCGTTGAAACAGGGGGTGACTATGGCTACACCTTC. J is TRBJ1-2 and V is TRBV29-1; 8 nucleotides agree with TRBD1. V trimming: 2 bases; J trimming: 3 bases; junction bases outside the gene matches: 2. CDR3 length: 13 residues. CDR1 is SQVTM, CDR2 ANQGSEA, per germline. The full variable domain, with the rest looked up from reference TRBV29-1 and TRBJ1-2, is SAVISQKPSRDICQRGTSLTIQCQVDSQVTMMFWYRQQPGQSLTLIATANQGSEATYESGFVIDKFPISRPNLTFSTLTVSNMSPEDSSIYLCSVETGGDYGYTFGSGTRLTVV.

For the CDR3, the DNA is TGCGCCAGCAATGCCGGGACAGGGAGAGTAGCTGAAGCTTTCTTT. Translation gives CASNAGTGRVAEAFF. The gene calls are TRBV5-1 and TRBJ1-1; 9 nucleotides align to TRBD1. Unmatched junction bases numbered 12, after V lost 6 bases and J lost 6 bases. The CDR3 length is 15 residues. The germline CDR1 and CDR2 sequences are SGHRS and YFSETQ.

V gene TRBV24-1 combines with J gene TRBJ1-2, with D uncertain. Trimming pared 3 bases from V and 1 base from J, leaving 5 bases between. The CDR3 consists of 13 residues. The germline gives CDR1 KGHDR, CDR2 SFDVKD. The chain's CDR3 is CATSDGLNYGYTF. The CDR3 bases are TGTGCCACCAGTGATGGCCTTAACTATGGCTACACCTTC.

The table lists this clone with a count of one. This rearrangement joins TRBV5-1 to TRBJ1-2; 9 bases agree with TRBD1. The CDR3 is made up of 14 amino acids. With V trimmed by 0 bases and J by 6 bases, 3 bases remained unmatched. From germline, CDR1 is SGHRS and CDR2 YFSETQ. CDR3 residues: CASSLEGDRDGYTF. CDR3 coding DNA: TGCGCCAGCAGCTTGGAGGGGGACAGGGATGGCTACACCTTC.

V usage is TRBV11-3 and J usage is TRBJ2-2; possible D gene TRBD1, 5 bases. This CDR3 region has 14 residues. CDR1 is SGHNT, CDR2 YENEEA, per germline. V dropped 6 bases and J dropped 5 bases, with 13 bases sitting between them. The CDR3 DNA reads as TGTGCCAGCAGAGGGGTCGGAGCTACCGGGGAGCTGTTTTTT. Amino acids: CASRGVGATGELFF.

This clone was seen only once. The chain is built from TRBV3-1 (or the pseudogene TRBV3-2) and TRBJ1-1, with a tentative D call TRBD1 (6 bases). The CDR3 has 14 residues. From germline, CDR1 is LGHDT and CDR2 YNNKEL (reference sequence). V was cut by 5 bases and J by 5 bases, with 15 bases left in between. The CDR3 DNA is TGTGCCAGCAGCTTGGTGGGGGCTGGAACTGAAGCTTTCTTT. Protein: CASSLVGAGTEAFF.

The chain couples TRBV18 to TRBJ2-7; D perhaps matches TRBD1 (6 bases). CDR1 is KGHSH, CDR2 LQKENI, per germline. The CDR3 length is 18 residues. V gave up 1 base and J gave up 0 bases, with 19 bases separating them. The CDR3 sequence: CASSPRSAGVGSSYEQYF. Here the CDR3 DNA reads TGTGCCAGCTCACCACGCTCCGCAGGGGTAGGAAGCTCCTACGAGCAGTACTTC.

In nucleotides, the CDR3 is TGTGCCAGCAGTGATGGGACAGGGATTCAGCCCCAGCATTTT. Its protein product is CASSDGTGIQPQHF. The chain links TRBV2 to TRBJ1-5; 9 bases map to TRBD1. V dropped 3 bases and J dropped 6; count of bases not matched to a gene: 3. Germline V lookup: CDR1 SNHLY, CDR2 FYNNEI. The CDR3 is made up of 14 amino acids.

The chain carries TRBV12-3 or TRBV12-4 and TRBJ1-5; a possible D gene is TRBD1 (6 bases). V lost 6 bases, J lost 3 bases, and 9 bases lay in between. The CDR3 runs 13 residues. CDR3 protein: CASRTGNNQPQHF. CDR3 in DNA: TGTGCCAGCAGAACAGGGAACAATCAGCCCCAGCATTTT.